This T cell receptor beta chain was captured in a study of OX40 agonist ivuxolimab in advanced cancers. Describing the broader study: Ivuxolimab was an agonistic, fully human IgG2 monoclonal antibody directed against OX40 (CD134), a costimulatory receptor. A male proportion of 82.7% and a mean age of approximately 58 years, ranging from 23 to 79, were recorded for the dose-escalation cohort. Intravenous ivuxolimab was administered to patients every 2 weeks at six dose levels: 0.01, 0.1, 0.3, 1.5, 3 and 10 mg/kg. Patients were allowed to have had prior anti-PD-1, anti-PD-L1 or anti-CTLA-4 therapy, and about 40% of the dose-escalation patients had been treated with checkpoint inhibitors. Partial responses occurred in three dose-escalation patients: two with cutaneous melanoma and one with hepatocellular carcinoma. Of the approximately 53 patients in dose escalation, about 20 had hepatocellular carcinoma, some 15 had melanoma, 9 had renal cell carcinoma and 9 had head and neck cancer. The point of sequencing TCRbeta in the periphery was to test whether ivuxolimab changed TCR sequence diversity and drove clonal T-cell expansion. The paper reports the monotherapy dose-escalation portion (N of about 50 patients) of the phase I ivuxolimab trial. The research as a whole found: At doses of 0.1 to 3.0 mg/kg, clonal expansion of both CD4+ and CD8+ T cells in blood was seen between baseline and week 6. The antigen specificity of the peripheral T cells that underwent clonal expansion was not determined. In the 0.1-3.0 mg/kg groups, partial responders were among the patients with the lowest normalized peripheral clonal expansion, particularly in CD8+ T cells. Low levels of normalized T-cell clonal expansion were also seen in some patients who did not respond. After ivuxolimab, expanded clones were on average more numerous among CD8+ T cells than among CD4+ T cells.

Genomic DNA was isolated from the sorted cells so that the TCRbeta CDR3 region could be sequenced. The immunoSEQ Assay was used for sequencing of TCRbeta CDR3 regions. TCRdb retrieved this table from immuneACCESS and kept in-frame rearrangements only. Not all clones are present; in checked studies, unresolved V genes account for under half, and no reason is known for the remainder. This sample holds tens of thousands of clones; approximately 89% were observed only once. Together, the top ten hold under 0.85% of the sample. Patients with autoimmune disease history or receiving systemic immunosuppression were excluded from the trial. In every dose cohort, peripheral blood was drawn for TCR sequencing at baseline, cycle 4 day 1, and cycle 7 day 1. Samples were obtained from an open-label, multicenter, first-in-human phase I dose-escalation trial of ivuxolimab. Adults with locally advanced or metastatic head and neck squamous cell, hepatocellular, melanoma or renal cell carcinoma were enrolled in the trial. Before TCR sequencing, CD4+ T cells and CD8+ T cells were sorted from peripheral blood as separate populations.

As concerns this clone: Its specific antigen is unknown. The record has no base qualities; no much larger clone is one base away.

Relative to germline, V is 5 bases shorter and J is 7 bases shorter, with 9 bases between their ends. The germline V gene (reference sequence) sets CDR1 to MNHEY and CDR2 to SMNVEV. From the cysteine up to the phenylalanine, the CDR3 has a length of 12 residues. The sequence is cut down to CDR3 DNA, 36 bases in frame from base 1. The chain couples TRBV27 to TRBJ1-5; a weak D assignment points to TRBD1 (6 bases agree). This TCR derives from an adult with an advanced solid tumor such as melanoma, head and neck, liver or kidney cancer. Source: CD4+ or CD8+ T cells sorted from blood, taken in a trial of the OX40 agonist ivuxolimab. The CDR3 sequence is CASSHREQPQHF. The base sequence is TGTGCCAGCAGTCACAGGGAGCAGCCCCAGCATTTT.